This is a list of T cell receptor beta chains from one sample in a study of blood T cell repertoires in COVID-19. Measured with immunoSEQ multiplex PCR; TCRdb has only the in-frame clones, and not every one. This sample yields 200,000 to 250,000 clones, of which roughly four fifths are seen a single time; 1.5% to 2% belongs to the top ten. The source material was PBMCs or T cells enriched from blood (not recorded which). The receptors shown here come from a man between 60 and 70 years old who had recovered from COVID-19. The CDR3 runs from the conserved cysteine through the conserved F or W. A D gene is named only where the DNA matches it firmly. Size is stated for part of the rows, as once, few or many counts, or as a class when the clone is expanded.

j_call clone_size cdr3_length v_call d_call cdr3_nt cdr3_aa
TRBJ2-5 - 15 TRBV11-2 TRBD1 TGTGCCAGCAGCTTAGCGACAGGGGGCGCAGAGACCCAGTACTTC CASSLATGGAETQYF
TRBJ2-3 - 15 TRBV29-1 TRBD2 TGCAGCGTTGGAACCAGCGGGGCCCTCACAGATACGCAGTATTTT CSVGTSGALTDTQYF
TRBJ1-6 - 14 TRBV7-9 TRBD1 TGTGCCAGCAGAGCACAGGGGACTTTTTCACCCCTCCACTTT CASRAQGTFSPLHF
TRBJ2-7 - 17 TRBV7-8 TRBD1 TGTGCCAGCAGCTTAGCTTATGCCGGGACAGGGTTCTACGAGCAGTACTTC CASSLAYAGTGFYEQYF
TRBJ2-3 - 16 TRBV25-1 - TGTGCCAGCAGTGATCGGACTTCTTATTACACAGATACGCAGTATTTT CASSDRTSYYTDTQYF
TRBJ2-5 - 14 TRBV5-1 - TGCGCCAGCAGCGTGGCAGGGGTCTTAGAGACCCAGTACTTC CASSVAGVLETQYF
TRBJ1-1 - 15 TRBV3-1/TRBV3-2 TRBD1 TGTGCCAGCAGCTCGACATACAGGGGGGACACTGAAGCTTTCTTT CASSSTYRGDTEAFF
TRBJ1-2 few 14 TRBV5-1 - TGCGCCAGCAGCTTGGATGGGGCCGGCTATGGCTACACCTTC CASSLDGAGYGYTF
TRBJ2-6 - 18 TRBV19 TRBD1 TGTGCCAGTAGTCCTTCTAAGACAGGGAACTCTGGGGCCAACGTCCTGACTTTC CASSPSKTGNSGANVLTF
TRBJ1-2 - 15 TRBV4-3 TRBD1 TGCGCCAGCAGCCGAGACAGGGGGCGTGACTATGGCTACACCTTC CASSRDRGRDYGYTF
TRBJ1-2 - 15 TRBV5-6 TRBD1 TGTGCCAGCAGCTTGGACCAGGGGGTTGTGGGCGGCTACACCTTC CASSLDQGVVGGYTF
TRBJ2-5 - 15 TRBV14 TRBD2 TGTGCCAGCAGCCAACTTAAGGGACTAGCGGAGACCCAGTACTTC CASSQLKGLAETQYF
TRBJ2-2 - 18 TRBV27 TRBD1 TGTGCCAGCAGTTCCCTCGGGACAGGGGGCTCGAACACCGGGGAGCTGTTTTTT CASSSLGTGGSNTGELFF
TRBJ2-3 - 13 TRBV6-5 TRBD1 TGTGCCAGCAGATCGGACAGGGTTGATACGCAGTATTTT CASRSDRVDTQYF
TRBJ1-2 - 15 TRBV19 TRBD1 TGTGCCAGTAGCATAGCGGACAGGAGAAACTATGGCTACACCTTC CASSIADRRNYGYTF
TRBJ2-2 - 15 TRBV5-1 TRBD2 TGCGCCAGCAGCTTTCGGGGGGAAAGGACCGGGGAGCTGTTTTTT CASSFRGERTGELFF
TRBJ2-7 - 19 TRBV11-3 TRBD2 TGTGCCAGCAGCGCGTCTATGGGACTAGCGGGGACCTCCTCCTACGAGCAGTACTTC CASSASMGLAGTSSYEQYF
TRBJ1-6 - 15 TRBV7-2 - TGTGCCAGCAGCTTACTAACAGGGAACAATTCACCCCTCCACTTT CASSLLTGNNSPLHF
TRBJ1-2 - 11 TRBV6-5 - TGTGCCAGCAGTAAACGCGGGACCTACACCTTC CASSKRGTYTF
TRBJ2-7 - 16 TRBV4-2 TRBD1 TGTGCCAGCACGCCATCTCTTAGACAGGGATTACGAGAGCAGTACTTC CASTPSLRQGLREQYF
TRBJ1-5 once 13 TRBV6-1 - TGTGCCAGCAGTGACAGGGTCGATCAGCCCCAGCATTTT CASSDRVDQPQHF
TRBJ2-7 - 15 TRBV6-1 TRBD1 TGTGCCAGCAGTGAAAATATGGACAGGGACTACGAGCAGTACTTC CASSENMDRDYEQYF
TRBJ2-7 - 14 TRBV10-3 TRBD2 TGTGCCATCAGTGACGGGGGGAAACCATACGAGCAGTACTTC CAISDGGKPYEQYF
TRBJ1-6 - 15 TRBV28 - TGTGCCAGCAGAGGACAGAGCTCCTATAATTCACCCCTCCACTTT CASRGQSSYNSPLHF
TRBJ1-1 - 13 TRBV29-1 TRBD1 TGCAGCGTAAGGACAGGGGGCAACTCTGAAGCTTTCTTT CSVRTGGNSEAFF
TRBJ2-6 - 16 TRBV21-1 - TGTGCCAGCAGCAAAGTGGGCAGCTCTGGGGCCAACGTCCTGACTTTC CASSKVGSSGANVLTF
TRBJ1-3 - 14 TRBV18 - TGTGCCAGCTCACAGACAGTTTCTGGAAACACCATATATTTT CASSQTVSGNTIYF
TRBJ1-5 once 15 TRBV7-2 TRBD1 TGTGCCAGCAGCTTCACAGGGGGCTCCAATCAGCCCCAGCATTTT CASSFTGGSNQPQHF
TRBJ1-5 - 13 TRBV27 - TGTGCCAGCAGTTTAAAAGGGGATAAGCCCCAGCATTTT CASSLKGDKPQHF
TRBJ1-1 - 17 TRBV3-1/TRBV3-2 TRBD1 TGTGCCAGCAGCCAGGGACCTCTCGGACAGGGTTATACTGAAGCTTTCTTT CASSQGPLGQGYTEAFF
TRBJ1-5 - 14 TRBV9 TRBD1 TGTGCCAGCAGCGTAGGGCCAGGGGGACAGCCCCAGCATTTT CASSVGPGGQPQHF